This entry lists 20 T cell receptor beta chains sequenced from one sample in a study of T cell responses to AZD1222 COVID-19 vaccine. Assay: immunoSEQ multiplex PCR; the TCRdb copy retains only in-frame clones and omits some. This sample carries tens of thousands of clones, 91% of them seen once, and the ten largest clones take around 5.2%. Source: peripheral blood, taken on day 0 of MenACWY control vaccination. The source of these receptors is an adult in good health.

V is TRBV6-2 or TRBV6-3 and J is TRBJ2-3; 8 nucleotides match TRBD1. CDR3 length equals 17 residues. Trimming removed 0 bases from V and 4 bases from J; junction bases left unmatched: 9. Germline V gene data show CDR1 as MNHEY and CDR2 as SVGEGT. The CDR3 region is CASSYSIQGASPDTQYF. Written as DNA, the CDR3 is TGTGCCAGCAGTTACTCGATTCAGGGGGCATCCCCAGATACGCAGTATTTT.

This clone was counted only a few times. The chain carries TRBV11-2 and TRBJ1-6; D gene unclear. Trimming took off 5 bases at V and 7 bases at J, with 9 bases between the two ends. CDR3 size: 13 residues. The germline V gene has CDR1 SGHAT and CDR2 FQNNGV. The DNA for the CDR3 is TGTGCCAGCAGCGACCGTACCAATTCACCCCTCCACTTT. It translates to CASSDRTNSPLHF.

This CDR3 reads CSGSHYTEAFF. The CDR3 nucleotides read TGCAGTGGGAGTCACTACACTGAAGCTTTCTTT. The gene calls are TRBV20-1 and TRBJ1-1; D remains ambiguous. V was shortened by 7 bases and J by 3 bases, with 9 bases between the two germline ends. This CDR3 contains 11 residues. CDR1 and CDR2 (germline): DFQATT, SNEGSKA (reference sequence).

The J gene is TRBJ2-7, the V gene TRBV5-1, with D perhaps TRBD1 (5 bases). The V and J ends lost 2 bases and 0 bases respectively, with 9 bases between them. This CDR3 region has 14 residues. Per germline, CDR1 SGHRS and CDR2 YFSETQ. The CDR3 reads CASSFQGSSYEQYF. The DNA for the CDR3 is TGCGCCAGCAGCTTCCAGGGAAGCTCCTACGAGCAGTACTTC.

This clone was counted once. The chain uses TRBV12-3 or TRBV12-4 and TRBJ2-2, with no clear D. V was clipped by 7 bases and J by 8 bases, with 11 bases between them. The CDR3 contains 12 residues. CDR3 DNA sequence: TGTGCCAGCACCACTTGGCCAGGGGAGCTGTTTTTT. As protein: CASTTWPGELFF.

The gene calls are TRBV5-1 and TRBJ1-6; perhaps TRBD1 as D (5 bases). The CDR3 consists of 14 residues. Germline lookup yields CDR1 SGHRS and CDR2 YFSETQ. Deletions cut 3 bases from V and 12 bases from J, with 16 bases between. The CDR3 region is CASSWDPPGEPLHF. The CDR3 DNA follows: TGCGCCAGCAGCTGGGATCCGCCGGGGGAACCCCTCCACTTT.

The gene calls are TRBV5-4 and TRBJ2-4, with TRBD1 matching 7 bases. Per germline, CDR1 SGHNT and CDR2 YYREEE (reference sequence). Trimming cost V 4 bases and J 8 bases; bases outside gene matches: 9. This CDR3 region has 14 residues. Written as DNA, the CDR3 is TGTGCCAGCAGCCCTGGGACAGTGGGGGACATTCAGTACTTC. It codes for CASSPGTVGDIQYF.

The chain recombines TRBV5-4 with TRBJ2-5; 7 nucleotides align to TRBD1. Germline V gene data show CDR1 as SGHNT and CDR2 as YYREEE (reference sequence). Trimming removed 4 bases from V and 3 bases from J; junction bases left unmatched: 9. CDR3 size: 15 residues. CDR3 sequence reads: CASSHPSGQKETQYF. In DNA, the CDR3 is TGTGCCAGCAGCCACCCCTCGGGACAGAAAGAGACCCAGTACTTC.

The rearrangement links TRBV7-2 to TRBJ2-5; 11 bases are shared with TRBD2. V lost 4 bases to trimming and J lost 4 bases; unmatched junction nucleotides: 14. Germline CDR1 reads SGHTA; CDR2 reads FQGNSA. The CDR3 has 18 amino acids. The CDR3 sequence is CASSSGTSGLHFGETQYF. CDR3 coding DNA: TGTGCCAGCAGCTCCGGGACTAGCGGTCTGCATTTCGGAGAGACCCAGTACTTC.

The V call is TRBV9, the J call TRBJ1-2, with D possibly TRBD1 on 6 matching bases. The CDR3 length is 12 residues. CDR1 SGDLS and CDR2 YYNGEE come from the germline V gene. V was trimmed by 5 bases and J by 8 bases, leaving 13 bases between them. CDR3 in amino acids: CASRQGAGGYTF. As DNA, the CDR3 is TGTGCCAGCAGACAGGGAGCGGGCGGCTACACCTTC.

The CDR3 DNA reads as TGTGCCAGCAGTCAACAAGAGACCCAGTACTTC. Protein sequence: CASSQQETQYF. V gene TRBV6-2 or TRBV6-3 combines with J gene TRBJ2-5; D not certain. The V gene lost 5 bases and the J gene lost 2 bases, with 3 bases spanning the gap. Germline V gene data show CDR1 as MNHEY and CDR2 as SVGEGT. The CDR3 covers 11 residues.

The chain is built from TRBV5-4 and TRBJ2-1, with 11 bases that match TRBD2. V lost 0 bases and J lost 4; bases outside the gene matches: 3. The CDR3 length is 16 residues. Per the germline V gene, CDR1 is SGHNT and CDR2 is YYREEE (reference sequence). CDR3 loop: CASSLGASGGYNEQFF. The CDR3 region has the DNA TGTGCCAGCAGCTTGGGCGCTAGCGGGGGGTACAATGAGCAGTTCTTC.

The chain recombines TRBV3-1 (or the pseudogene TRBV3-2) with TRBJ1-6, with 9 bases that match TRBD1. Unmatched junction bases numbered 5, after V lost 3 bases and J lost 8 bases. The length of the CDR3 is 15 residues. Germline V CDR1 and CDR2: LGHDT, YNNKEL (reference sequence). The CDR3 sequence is CASSHPTGGHSPLHF. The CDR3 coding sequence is TGTGCCAGCAGCCATCCGACAGGGGGGCATTCACCCCTCCACTTT.

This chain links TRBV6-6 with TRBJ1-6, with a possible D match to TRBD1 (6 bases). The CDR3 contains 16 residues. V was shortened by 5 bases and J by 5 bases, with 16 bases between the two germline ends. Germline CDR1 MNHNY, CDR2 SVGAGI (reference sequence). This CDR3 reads CASSGRGGADNSPLHF. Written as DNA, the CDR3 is TGTGCCAGCAGTGGCCGGGGGGGCGCGGATAATTCACCCCTCCACTTT.

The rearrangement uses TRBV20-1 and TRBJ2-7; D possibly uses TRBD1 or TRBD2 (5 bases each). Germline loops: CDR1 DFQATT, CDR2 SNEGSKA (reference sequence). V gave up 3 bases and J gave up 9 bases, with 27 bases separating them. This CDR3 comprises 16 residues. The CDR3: CSASVIGAVRSGLQYF. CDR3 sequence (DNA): TGCAGTGCTAGTGTTATAGGGGCTGTACGTTCGGGGTTGCAGTACTTC.

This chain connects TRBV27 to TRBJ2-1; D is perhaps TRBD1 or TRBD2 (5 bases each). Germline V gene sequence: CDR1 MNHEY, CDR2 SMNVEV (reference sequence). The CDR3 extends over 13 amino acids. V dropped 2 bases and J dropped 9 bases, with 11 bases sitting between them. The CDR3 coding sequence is TGTGCCAGCAGTTTAGGCGGTGGGGGTGAGCAGTTCTTC. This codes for CASSLGGGGEQFF.

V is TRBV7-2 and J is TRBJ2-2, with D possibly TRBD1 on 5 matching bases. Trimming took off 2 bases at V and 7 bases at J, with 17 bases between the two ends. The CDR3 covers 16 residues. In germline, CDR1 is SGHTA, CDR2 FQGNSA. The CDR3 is CASSLNSGPSDGELFF. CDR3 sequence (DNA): TGTGCCAGCAGCTTAAACTCAGGGCCATCGGACGGGGAGCTGTTTTTT.

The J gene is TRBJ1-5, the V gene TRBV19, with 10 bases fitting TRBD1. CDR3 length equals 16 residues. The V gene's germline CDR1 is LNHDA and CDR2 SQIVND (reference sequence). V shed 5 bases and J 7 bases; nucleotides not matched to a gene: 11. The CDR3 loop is CASSPRDRGRGQPQHF. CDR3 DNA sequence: TGTGCCAGTAGTCCGCGGGACAGGGGAAGGGGACAGCCCCAGCATTTT.

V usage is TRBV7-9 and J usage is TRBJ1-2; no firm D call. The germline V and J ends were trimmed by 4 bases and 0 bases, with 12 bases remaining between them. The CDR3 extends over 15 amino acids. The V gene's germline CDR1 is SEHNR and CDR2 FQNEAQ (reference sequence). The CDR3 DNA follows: TGTGCCAGCAGCTCCTTTGACCGTCCTAACTATGGCTACACCTTC. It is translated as CASSSFDRPNYGYTF.

CDR3 in amino acids: CASSPTGGRTGELFF. The DNA for the CDR3 is TGTGCCAGTAGTCCAACAGGGGGCCGCACCGGGGAGCTGTTTTTT. The chain recombines TRBV19 with TRBJ2-2; 9 nucleotides align to TRBD1. This CDR3 contains 15 residues. Germline values: CDR1 LNHDA, CDR2 SQIVND (reference sequence). After removal of 5 bases from V and 4 bases from J, the junction contained 5 bases not matched to a gene.